A selection of T cell receptor beta chains follows, all from one sample in a study of blood T cell repertoires in COVID-19. Some clones are missing from TCRdb's copy, which holds only in-frame ones; the method was immunoSEQ multiplex PCR. The table shows around 310,000 clones, with over 75% occurring only once. What was sequenced was PBMCs or T cells enriched from blood (not recorded which). The source of these receptors is a woman in her 40s who had recovered from COVID-19. The CDR3 runs from the conserved cysteine through the conserved F or W. Each record gives: clone size, D gene, J gene, V gene, CDR3 DNA, CDR3 protein. A D gene is named only where the DNA matches it firmly. The size field is filled for only some rows; it gives once, few, many or a size class.

>NA|TRBD2|TRBJ2-3|TRBV10-3
TGTGCCATCAGTGAGGGGACTAGCGGGGTCACAGATACGCAGTATTTT
CAISEGTSGVTDTQYF
>NA|TRBD2|TRBJ2-1|TRBV7-6
TGTGCCAGCAGCTCGACTAGCGGGAGCCTGAGCTCCTACAATGAGCAGTTCTTC
CASSSTSGSLSSYNEQFF
>many|TRBD2|TRBJ2-1|TRBV7-9
TGTGCCAGCAGAGCCCTAGCGGGAGGGAGGAGTGAGCAGTTCTTC
CASRALAGGRSEQFF
>NA|TRBD2|TRBJ2-7|TRBV18
TGTGCCAGCTCACAACAGACTAGCCCAACCTACGCGCAGTACTTC
CASSQQTSPTYAQYF
>NA|NA|TRBJ2-7|TRBV18
TGTGCCAGCTCACCGCGTAATGCCGAGCAGTACTTC
CASSPRNAEQYF
>NA|NA|TRBJ2-3|TRBV10-3
TGTGCCATCACGCCGGGAGTGGGAGATACGCAGTATTTT
CAITPGVGDTQYF
>NA|NA|TRBJ1-3|TRBV7-2
TGTGCCAGCAGCTCAGACAGCGTTGGAAACACCATATATTTT
CASSSDSVGNTIYF
>few|NA|TRBJ2-1|TRBV12-3/TRBV12-4
TGTGCCAGCAGGGCCTCAGGGGCAAATGAGCAGTTCTTC
CASRASGANEQFF
>once|NA|TRBJ1-5|TRBV28
TGTGCCAGCAGTTTTTTACTAAGCGGGAAGCCAAATCAGCCCCAGCATTTT
CASSFLLSGKPNQPQHF
>NA|NA|TRBJ2-1|TRBV2
TGTGCCAGCGGCCAGGGTACCTACAATGAGCAGTTCTTC
CASGQGTYNEQFF
>NA|TRBD2|TRBJ2-1|TRBV7-9
TGTGCCAGCAGCCTAACTAGCGGGCGGTTCTTC
CASSLTSGRFF
>NA|NA|TRBJ1-1|TRBV2
TGTGCCAGCAGTGTGGGGGGCACTGAAGCTTTCTTT
CASSVGGTEAFF
>NA|TRBD1|TRBJ2-1|TRBV10-3
TGTGCCATCAGTGAGTCTACCGGGACAGGGGAACACAATGAGCAGTTCTTC
CAISESTGTGEHNEQFF
>NA|NA|TRBJ2-1|TRBV10-3
TGTGCCATCAGTGACTCCCTCTCACATCTGAATGAGCAGTTCTTC
CAISDSLSHLNEQFF
>few|TRBD1|TRBJ2-2|TRBV27
TGTGCCAGCAGCCGGGACAGGACCGGGGAGCTGTTTTTT
CASSRDRTGELFF
>once|NA|TRBJ2-1|TRBV30
TGTGCCTGGAGTGGGAGCTCCTACAATGAGCAGTTCTTC
CAWSGSSYNEQFF
>NA|TRBD1|TRBJ1-1|TRBV10-3
TGTGCCATCGGACAGGGAGGGGGGGACACTGAAGCTTTCTTT
CAIGQGGGDTEAFF